A selection of T cell receptor beta chains follows, all from one sample in a study of T-cell reconstitution after alpha-beta-depleted transplantation in children. MiXCR, run by TCRdb on the PCR reads, gives a single entry per CDR3 protein. The data show around 800,000 distinct CDR3 sequences, roughly 15% seen once. This material consisted of PBMCs, mostly from graft donor cells, taken 360 days after TCRalphabeta/CD19-depleted stem cell transplant. The receptors originated from a male patient between 5 and 17 years old who had a stem cell transplant for acute lymphoblastic leukemia, so the T cells may come from the graft donor. Both conserved end residues are part of each CDR3. The D gene is left open where the match is weak. The size of a clone is reported for some rows only, either as once, few or many, or as a class for expanded clones.

clone size | D gene | J gene | V gene | CDR3 DNA | CDR3 protein
few | NA | TRBJ2-3 | TRBV12-3/TRBV12-4 | TGTGCCAGCAGTTTCCGGGCCAACTCTATCCGTGTTGTATACACAGATACGCAGTATTTT | CASSFRANSIRVVYTDTQYF
few | NA | TRBJ2-3 | TRBV13 | TGTGCCAGCAGCGAGGGGGGAGGTGATACGCAGTATTTT | CASSEGGGDTQYF
NA | NA | TRBJ2-7 | TRBV21-1 | TGTGCCAGCAGCACGGCGACAGGTTCCTACGAGCAGTACTTC | CASSTATGSYEQYF
few | NA | TRBJ2-3 | TRBV4-1 | TGCGCCAGCAGGCCAACCTTTAGCACAGATACGCAGTATTTT | CASRPTFSTDTQYF
many | NA | TRBJ2-7 | TRBV4-1 | TGCGCCAGCAGCCAAGTCCGGAGTACGTACGAGCAGTACTTC | CASSQVRSTYEQYF
few | TRBD2 | TRBJ2-2 | TRBV29-1 | TGCAGCGTTGACGGGGGGGGCACCGGGGAGCTGTTTTTT | CSVDGGGTGELFF
few | NA | TRBJ2-5 | TRBV7-6 | TGTGCCAGCCAGGGGTGGAGAGAGACCCAGTACTTC | CASQGWRETQYF
few | TRBD1 | TRBJ2-7 | TRBV5-1 | TGCGCCAGCAGAGGGACAGCTCTCTACGAGCAGTACTTC | CASRGTALYEQYF
many | TRBD2 | TRBJ2-7 | TRBV29-1 | TGCAGCATAAAGTCGTGGGTAGCTAGCGGGATTTACGAGCAGTACTTC | CSIKSWVASGIYEQYF
few | TRBD1 | TRBJ1-6 | TRBV7-8 | TGTGCCAGCAGCCCCCCTCTCTGGGGGACAGGGTCCTATAATTCACCCCTCCACTTT | CASSPPLWGTGSYNSPLHF